This T cell receptor (beta chain) is drawn from a study of T-cell reconstitution after alpha-beta-depleted transplantation in children. Preparation of the TCRbeta library used unique molecular identifiers. TCRdb reprocessed the PCR reads with MiXCR, giving one entry per CDR3 protein. The repertoire holds approximately 500,000 distinct CDR3 sequences, with over 9.5% as singletons. The CDR3 loop spans 16 amino acids. Losses at the gene ends were 0 bases for V and 5 bases for J; bases not matched to a gene: 7. Germline-derived CDR1 and CDR2 are SGHVS and FNYEAQ. This clonotype occurred many times. This rearrangement joins TRBV7-6 to TRBJ2-1; 7 nucleotides agree with TRBD1. This clonotype was sampled from a child younger than 10 with inherited bone marrow failure, due to receive a stem cell transplant. The sequences come from PBMCs, collected before TCRalphabeta/CD19-depleted stem cell transplant. The CDR3 spells CASSLARQGFNNEQFF. CDR3 nucleotides: TGTGCCAGCAGCTTAGCAAGACAGGGCTTCAACAATGAGCAGTTCTTC.